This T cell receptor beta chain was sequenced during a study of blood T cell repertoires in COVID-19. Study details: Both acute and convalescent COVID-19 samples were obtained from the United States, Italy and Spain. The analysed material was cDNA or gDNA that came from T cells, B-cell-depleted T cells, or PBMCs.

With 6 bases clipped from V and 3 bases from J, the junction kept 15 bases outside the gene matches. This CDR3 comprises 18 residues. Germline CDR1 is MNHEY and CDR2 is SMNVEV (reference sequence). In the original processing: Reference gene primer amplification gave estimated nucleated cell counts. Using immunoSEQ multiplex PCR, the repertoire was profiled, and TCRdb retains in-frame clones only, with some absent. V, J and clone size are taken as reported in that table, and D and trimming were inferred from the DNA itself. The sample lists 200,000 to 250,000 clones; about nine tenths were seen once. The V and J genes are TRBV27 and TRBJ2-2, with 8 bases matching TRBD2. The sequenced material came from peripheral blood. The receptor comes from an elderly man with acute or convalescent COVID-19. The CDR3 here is CASRVEKAQAGDTGELFF. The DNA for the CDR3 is TGTGCCAGCAGAGTTGAGAAGGCCCAAGCGGGAGACACCGGGGAGCTGTTTTTT.